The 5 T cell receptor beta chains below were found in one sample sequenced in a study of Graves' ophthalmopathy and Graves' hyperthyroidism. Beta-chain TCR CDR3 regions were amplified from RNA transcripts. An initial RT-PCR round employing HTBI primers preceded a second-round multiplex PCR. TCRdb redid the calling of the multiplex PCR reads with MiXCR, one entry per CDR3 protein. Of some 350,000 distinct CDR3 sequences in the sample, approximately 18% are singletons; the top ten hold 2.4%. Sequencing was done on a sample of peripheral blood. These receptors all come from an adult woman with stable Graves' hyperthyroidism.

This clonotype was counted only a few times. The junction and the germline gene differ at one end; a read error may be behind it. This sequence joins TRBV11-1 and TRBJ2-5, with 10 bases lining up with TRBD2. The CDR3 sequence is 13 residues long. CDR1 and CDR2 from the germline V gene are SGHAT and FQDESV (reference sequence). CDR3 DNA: TGTGCCAGCAGCCGTCTAGCGGGAGAGACCAAGTACTTC. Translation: CASSRLAGETKYF.

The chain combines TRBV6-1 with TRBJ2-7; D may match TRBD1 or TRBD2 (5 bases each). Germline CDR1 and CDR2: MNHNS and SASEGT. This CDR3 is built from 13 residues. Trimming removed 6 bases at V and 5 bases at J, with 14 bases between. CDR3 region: CASRRTRDHEQYF. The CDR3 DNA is TGTGCCAGCAGACGGACCCGGGACCACGAGCAGTACTTC.

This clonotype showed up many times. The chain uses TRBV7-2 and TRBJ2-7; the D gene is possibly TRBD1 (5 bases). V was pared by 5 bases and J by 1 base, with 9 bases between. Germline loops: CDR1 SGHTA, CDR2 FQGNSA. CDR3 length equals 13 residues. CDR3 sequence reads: CASSRSGSYEQYF. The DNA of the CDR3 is TGTGCCAGCAGCCGGTCAGGGTCCTACGAGCAGTACTTC.

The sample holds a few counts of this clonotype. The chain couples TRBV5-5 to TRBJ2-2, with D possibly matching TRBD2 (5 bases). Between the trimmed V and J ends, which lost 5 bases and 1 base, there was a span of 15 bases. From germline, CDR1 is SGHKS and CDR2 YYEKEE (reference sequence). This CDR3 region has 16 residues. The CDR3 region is CASRTQDYGNTGELFF. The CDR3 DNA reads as TGTGCCAGCAGGACTCAAGACTACGGGAACACCGGGGAGCTGTTTTTT.

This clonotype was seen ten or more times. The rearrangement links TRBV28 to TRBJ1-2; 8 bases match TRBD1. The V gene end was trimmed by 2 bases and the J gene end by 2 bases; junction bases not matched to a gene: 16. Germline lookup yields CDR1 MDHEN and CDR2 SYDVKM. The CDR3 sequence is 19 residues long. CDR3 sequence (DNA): TGTGCCAGCAGTTTAGGCCCCTTCAGTTGGCAGGGGGCGAACTATGGCTACACCTTC. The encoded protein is CASSLGPFSWQGANYGYTF.